This TCR beta chain was profiled in a study of response to subunit inactivated influenza vaccine. TCRdb reprocessed the RT-PCR reads with MiXCR, giving one entry per CDR3 protein. The sample yields about half a million distinct CDR3 sequences, roughly 23% seen once. Study findings and constraints: The authors suggested that every seasonal influenza vaccination recruits few new T cells.

The CDR3 spans 15 residues. CDR1 and CDR2 from the germline V gene are MNHNS and SASEGT. V was clipped by 3 bases and J by 5 bases, with 16 bases between them. Concerning this clonotype itself: The antigen is not known.

V and J are TRBV6-1 and TRBJ1-1; D remains unclear. The sequenced sample was CD4+ T cells sorted from PBMCs, obtained around 5 days after vaccination. This receptor was obtained from a man aged 50-59 years who received an inactivated influenza vaccine. The CDR3 DNA reads TGTGCCAGCAGTGAGCAGCCTCTCCTGACTACTGAAGCTTTCTTT. Translation gives CASSEQPLLTTEAFF.